This T cell receptor beta chain was identified during a study of shared clonotypes between healthy human individuals. The CDR3 is 18 residues long. The germline gives CDR1 MNHGY, CDR2 SVAAGI. Trimming cost V 7 bases and J 0 bases; bases outside gene matches: 10. Regarding the study as a whole: Clonotype sharing among donors was expected to depend on sequencing depth.

Healthy HIV-negative adults without recent acute infections or vaccinations served as donors. Sorted subsets were amplified in replicate PCRs using 200 ng DNA, roughly 30,000 T cell genomes. Only in-frame clones appear in the TCRdb table, and some are missing; sequencing was by immunoSEQ multiplex PCR. The sample holds millions of clones, around 90% seen once. As regards this clone: Its target is unknown.

The sequence was collected from a man aged 18 to 35 in good health. The rearrangement uses TRBV6-9 and TRBJ2-4; 12 positions agree with TRBD2. Sequencing was carried out using naive CD4+ T cells sorted from blood. The subset was: CD45RA+ positively selected. The CDR3, as DNA: TGTGCCAGCATTGGGTCTAGCGGGGGGGCGCTAGCCAAAAACATTCAGTACTTC. Amino acids: CASIGSSGGALAKNIQYF.